What follows is one TCR beta chain and its context. The antigen remains unidentified. A second 7 to 11 cycle PCR used barcoded and J-beta primers. The yield of each sample was at least 3 million CDR3-containing paired-end reads. TCRdb recomputed calls from the 5' RACE reads with MiXCR, one row per CDR3 protein. The repertoire holds more than 1.4 million distinct CDR3 sequences, approximately 42% seen once, with roughly 8.2% in the top ten. This specimen belongs to a study of blood T cells in healthy people across ages. Study-level findings and limits: Long-lived donors carried more naive CD4+ cells and greater diversity than aged donors.

The sequence was collected from a woman between 18 and 30 years old in good health. The sequencing sample was made of blood.

CDR3 nucleotides: TGTGCCAGCAGCAAACGGACTAGCGGGGGGCTCAATGAGCAGTTCTTC. Amino acid sequence: CASSKRTSGGLNEQFF. The J gene is TRBJ2-1, the V gene TRBV3-1; 14 bases align to TRBD2. Germline values: CDR1 LGHDT, CDR2 YNNKEL (reference sequence). The CDR3 extends over 16 amino acids. The V gene end was trimmed by 5 bases and the J gene end by 6 bases; junction bases not matched to a gene: 6.